This TCR beta chain was captured by sequencing in a study of cytomegalovirus exposure and HLA in healthy donors. The CDR3 is 14 residues long. The V and J ends lost 4 bases and 6 bases, in that order; junction bases with no gene match: 6. CDR1 and CDR2 from the germline V gene are MNHNS and SASEGT. It was the approximately 130-subject validation cohort, separate from the approximately 690-subject first cohort, to which the donors belonged. Produced via immunoSEQ multiplex PCR; TCRdb's table is partial and in-frame only. The sample contains about 79,000 clones, 80% to 95% of which appear only once. The rearrangement uses TRBV6-1 and TRBJ2-3, with TRBD2 matching 8 bases. This receptor was obtained from a woman between 25 and 40 years old in good health and CMV-seronegative. Sequences were obtained from PBMCs. This chain's CDR3 is CASSVGLVGDTQYF. The CDR3 DNA follows: TGTGCCAGCAGTGTGGGACTAGTGGGGGATACGCAGTATTTT.